This T cell receptor (beta chain) was found in a study of response to subunit inactivated influenza vaccine. The ends were cut back, 4 bases at V and 1 base at J, with 13 bases in the middle. The CDR3 is 15 residues long. The germline gives CDR1 LGHDT, CDR2 YNNKEL (reference sequence). TCRdb re-called the RT-PCR reads through MiXCR, storing one row per CDR3 protein. The sample consists of around 750,000 distinct CDR3 sequences, 21% of them appearing once. Remarks on this clonotype: The antigen is not known.

Broader study findings: After each seasonal influenza vaccination, few new T cells are recruited, the authors suggested.

The TCR was taken from a man in his forties or fifties who received an inactivated influenza vaccine. The rearrangement links TRBV3-1 to TRBJ1-1; D not certain. The sequenced sample was PBMCs from blood, obtained around 5 days after vaccination. The CDR3 region is CASSRDGDGNTEAFF. As DNA, the CDR3 is TGTGCCAGCAGCCGAGACGGTGACGGGAACACTGAAGCTTTCTTT. The variable domain in full, with the rest retrieved from reference TRBV3-1 and TRBJ1-1, is DTAVSQTPKYLVTQMGNDKSIKCEQNLGHDTMYWYKQDSKKFLKIMFSYNNKELIINETVPNRFSPKSPDKAHLNLHINSLELGDSAVYFCASSRDGDGNTEAFFGQGTRLTVV.